This is a list of T cell receptor beta chains from one sample in a study of post-analysis software for immune sequencing data. TCRdb re-derived calls from the PCR reads in MiXCR, one entry per CDR3 protein. The sample holds roughly 800,000 distinct CDR3 sequences; just over 45% are singletons and the top ten take roughly 4.9%. The sequenced material came from blood. These receptors were collected from a girl aged 5-17 years with multiple sclerosis. Both conserved end residues are part of each CDR3. D genes are given only for firm matches. Only part of the rows carry a size: once, few, many, or a class if the clone is expanded.

J: TRBJ2-7; D: .; size: few; V: TRBV20-1; DNA: TGCAGTGCTAGCCCCCCCGTAGGGGCCTCCTACGAGCAGTACTTC; CDR3: CSASPPVGASYEQYF
J: TRBJ2-1; D: TRBD2; size: few; V: TRBV14; DNA: TGTGCCAGCAGCCACGGACTAGTCGGAGGTAATGAGCAGTTCTTC; CDR3: CASSHGLVGGNEQFF
J: TRBJ1-5; D: .; size: .; V: TRBV5-1; DNA: TGCGCCAGCAGCTCGGGGGGGCTTAGCAATCAGCCCCAGCATTTT; CDR3: CASSSGGLSNQPQHF
J: TRBJ1-1; D: .; size: .; V: TRBV7-2; DNA: TGTGCCAGCAGCCTCGGGGGGAAATTAACTGAAGCTTTCTTT; CDR3: CASSLGGKLTEAFF
J: TRBJ2-5; D: TRBD1; size: .; V: TRBV10-3; DNA: TGTGCCATCAGTGGGGGGACAGATCAAGAGACCCAGTACTTC; CDR3: CAISGGTDQETQYF
J: TRBJ1-4; D: .; size: .; V: TRBV21-1; DNA: TGTGCCAGCAGCAAAGAGGGCAGGGCGAGAGAAAAACTGTTTTTT; CDR3: CASSKEGRAREKLFF
J: TRBJ2-5; D: .; size: few; V: TRBV20-1; DNA: TGCAGTGTTACCAGATCAGTTAAGGTACCCAACCAAGAGACCCAGTACTTC; CDR3: CSVTRSVKVPNQETQYF
J: TRBJ2-7; D: .; size: .; V: TRBV20-1; DNA: TGCAGTGCCACTCGGCAGGGCTCCTACGAGCAGTACTTC; CDR3: CSATRQGSYEQYF
J: TRBJ2-5; D: TRBD2; size: few; V: TRBV4-1; DNA: TGCGCCAGCAGCCAAGGCCTAGCGGGCCCCCAAGAGACCCAGTACTTC; CDR3: CASSQGLAGPQETQYF
J: TRBJ1-2; D: TRBD1; size: .; V: TRBV4-2; DNA: TGTGCCAGCAGCCAAGGGGACAGGGATTTGAGGGGCTACACCTTC; CDR3: CASSQGDRDLRGYTF
J: TRBJ2-5; D: .; size: few; V: TRBV12-3/TRBV12-4; DNA: TGTGCCAGCAGTCCCATAGCGGAGAAGACCCAGTACTTC; CDR3: CASSPIAEKTQYF
J: TRBJ2-7; D: .; size: .; V: TRBV2; DNA: TGTGCCAGCAGTGATCTAGGGCACCACGAGCAGTACTTC; CDR3: CASSDLGHHEQYF
J: TRBJ2-7; D: TRBD2; size: .; V: TRBV3-1; DNA: TGTGCCAGCAGCCAATCGGGGGGCTCCTACGAGCAGTACTTC; CDR3: CASSQSGGSYEQYF
J: TRBJ2-7; D: .; size: .; V: TRBV10-3; DNA: TGTGCCATCAGTGAGAACGGAGAGCAGTACTTC; CDR3: CAISENGEQYF
J: TRBJ1-2; D: .; size: .; V: TRBV7-9; DNA: TGTGCCAGCAGCCGGTCCCATGGCTACACCTTC; CDR3: CASSRSHGYTF
J: TRBJ2-3; D: .; size: .; V: TRBV13; DNA: TGTGCCAGCAGCTTAGAGCGACATACGCAGTATTTT; CDR3: CASSLERHTQYF
J: TRBJ2-3; D: .; size: .; V: TRBV7-9; DNA: TGTGCCAGCAGCCCGCGACAGGCAGATACGCAGTATTTT; CDR3: CASSPRQADTQYF
J: TRBJ2-7; D: .; size: .; V: TRBV12-3/TRBV12-4; DNA: TGTGCCAGCAAGAGACCGGGGCTCCACTACGAGCAGTACTTC; CDR3: CASKRPGLHYEQYF
J: TRBJ2-5; D: .; size: .; V: TRBV2; DNA: TGTGCCAGCAGCGAAGGGGGGTTTTCGTACCAAGAGACCCAGTACTTC; CDR3: CASSEGGFSYQETQYF
J: TRBJ2-7; D: TRBD2; size: .; V: TRBV6-5; DNA: TGTGCCAGCAGTTACTCGAAGGGACTAGCGCTTAACGAGCAGTACTTC; CDR3: CASSYSKGLALNEQYF
J: TRBJ2-5; D: .; size: .; V: TRBV24-1; DNA: TGTGCCACCAGTGATTTGTCTAGTGGGAGACCGGATGAGCAGTACTTC; CDR3: CATSDLSSGRPDEQYF
J: TRBJ2-7; D: .; size: few; V: TRBV10-3; DNA: TGTGCCATCAGCCCTGGGAGCACCTACGAGCAGTACTTC; CDR3: CAISPGSTYEQYF
J: TRBJ2-7; D: .; size: few; V: TRBV7-8; DNA: TGTGCCAGCACCCCCGGGGGGCAGTACTACGAGCAGTACTTC; CDR3: CASTPGGQYYEQYF
J: TRBJ2-1; D: TRBD2; size: .; V: TRBV5-4; DNA: TGTGCCAGCAACCCCAGGACTAGCGGGAGGAGCTCCTACAATGAGCAGTTCTTC; CDR3: CASNPRTSGRSSYNEQFF
J: TRBJ2-7; D: .; size: few; V: TRBV5-1; DNA: TGTGCCAGCAGCTTAGCGGTGGGCTACGAGCAGTACTTC; CDR3: CASSLAVGYEQYF
J: TRBJ2-5; D: .; size: .; V: TRBV14; DNA: TGTGCCAGCAGCCAAGTGGCGGACCCGGGGAAGCAGTACTTC; CDR3: CASSQVADPGKQYF
J: TRBJ2-1; D: TRBD1; size: .; V: TRBV5-1; DNA: TGCGCCAGCAGCTTGGCCGGAAGGGACAGCCTTATGAGTCCCTACAATGAGCAGTTCTTC; CDR3: CASSLAGRDSLMSPYNEQFF
J: TRBJ2-3; D: .; size: .; V: TRBV28; DNA: TGTGCCAGCAGTCCCCCGACCGGGAGAGGCGCAGATACGCAGTATTTT; CDR3: CASSPPTGRGADTQYF
J: TRBJ2-1; D: .; size: .; V: TRBV30; DNA: TGTGCCTGGGACAGGATAACCTACAATGAGCAGTTCTTC; CDR3: CAWDRITYNEQFF
J: TRBJ2-1; D: .; size: .; V: TRBV20-1; DNA: TGCAGTGCCCGGGCGGCAGTCTACAATGAGCAGTTCTTC; CDR3: CSARAAVYNEQFF